This T cell receptor beta chain was found in a study of blood T cell repertoires in COVID-19. Turning to the study itself: In each case, the material was cDNA or gDNA derived from T cells, B-cell-depleted T cells, or PBMCs.

J gave up 1 base and V 4 bases, and 3 bases lay outside the gene matches. The V gene's germline CDR1 is LGHNA and CDR2 YNFKEQ. This CDR3 comprises 15 residues. The count of this clone is one. Everyone who took part was 18 to 89 years old, and they came from about two dozen US areas. In assigning cohorts, the study relied on participant-reported clinical history. The data were produced by immunoSEQ multiplex PCR, yet TCRdb's version contains in-frame clones alone and is incomplete. The table includes about 180,000 clones, 86% detected once. The chain couples TRBV4-2 to TRBJ1-5; 8 nucleotides align to TRBD1. The sequence came from a woman in her twenties or thirties who had recovered from COVID-19. The sequenced sample was PBMCs or T cells enriched from blood (not recorded which). The CDR3 coding sequence is TGTGCCAGCAGCCCCTGGACAGGGAGCAATCAGCCCCAGCATTTT. Its protein is CASSPWTGSNQPQHF.